This TCR beta chain is from a study of blood T cell repertoires in COVID-19. Study as a whole: Samples came from the United States, Italy and Spain, spanning acute and convalescent COVID-19. PBMCs, B-cell-depleted T cells, or T cells were the source of the cDNA or gDNA that made up the material.

Original processing methods: Reference gene primer amplification in the assay estimated nucleated cell counts. Measured with immunoSEQ multiplex PCR; TCRdb has only the in-frame clones, and not every one. V, J and clone size are taken as reported in that table, and D and trimming were inferred from the DNA itself. The repertoire holds 50,000 or so clones, with around 83% as singletons. The sequenced sample was peripheral blood. The origin of this receptor is a human donor in a cohort sampled during active COVID-19.

The CDR3 region has the DNA TGTGCCAGCAGTCGGGACAGAGAATACGAGCAGTACTTC. This encodes CASSRDREYEQYF. The chain carries TRBV5-6 and TRBJ2-7, with 7 bases aligning to TRBD1. V shed 5 bases, J shed 4 bases, and the junction held 6 bases outside the gene matches. Germline CDR1 and CDR2: SGHDT and YYEEEE. This CDR3 is 13 amino acids long. Filled out from reference TRBV5-6 and TRBJ2-7, the complete variable domain reads DAGVTQSPTHLIKTRGQQVTLRCSPKSGHDTVSWYQQALGQGPQFIFQYYEEEERQRGNFPDRFSGHQFPNYSSELNVNALLLGDSALYLCASSRDREYEQYFGPGTRLTVT.